This T cell receptor (beta chain) was profiled in a study of T cells in Graves' hyperthyroidism and ophthalmopathy (dated by TCRdb to between 2017 and 2020). Concerning the study at large: Peripheral blood samples were taken at initial diagnosis, before any treatment was given. To identify TCR V-J signatures that set the groups apart, the researchers used a discovery cohort of more than 95 patients, made up of roughly 40 with Graves' ophthalmopathy and 57 with stable Graves' hyperthyroidism. Prospective prediction of ophthalmopathy was tested in an independent validation cohort of fewer than 20 hyperthyroidism patients and around 16 patients who later progressed to ophthalmopathy. For training and testing, the 80 to 100 patients in the discovery cohort were randomly divided in a 7:3 ratio. In six Graves' hyperthyroidism patients, the study also compared T-cell repertoires from thyroid tissue with T-cell repertoires from blood. Once sampling was done, hyperthyroidism patients were given methimazole at a starting dose of 30 mg daily, whereas ophthalmopathy patients were given high-dose intravenous methylprednisolone. The paper reports TCR Vbeta CDR3 sequencing of over 130 peripheral blood samples: around 45 ophthalmopathy, roughly 80 hyperthyroidism and around 17 progressor patients. General findings and caveats noted by the study authors: Sample size was not statistically predetermined, and investigators were not blinded to group allocation. In validation, the model predicted progression to ophthalmopathy with 55% to 71% sensitivity and around 72% specificity, a median of roughly seven months before onset. In cross-validation, a model built on a 13 V-J signature told ophthalmopathy apart from stable hyperthyroidism with approximately 90% sensitivity and around 81% specificity, and in testing the same model reached 80%/75%. Most expanded thyroid clonotypes (frequency above 0.001) were also detected in blood, suggesting blood repertoires may reflect thyroid immune responses.

Taken from cysteine to phenylalanine, the CDR3 has 15 residues. Solely the CDR3 DNA is kept, with 45 bases framed from the first base. Unmatched junction bases come to 10, with V trimmed by 6 bases and J by 5 bases. This clonotype occurred many times. Its antigen is still unknown. Base qualities are not at hand, and no much larger clone is one base apart. The TCR beta CDR3 regions were amplified from the RNA transcripts. The TCR CDR3 was subjected to a first round of RT-PCR using the HTBI primer set and the Qiagen OneStep RT-PCR kit. A second multiplex PCR round built the libraries, followed by size selection and purification. Sequencing of the libraries was done on an Illumina HiSeq2000 using paired-end 100 bp reads. The study's processing was this. SOAPnuke was used to process the raw data, removing reads that contained adapters or uncalled bases, had a mean Phred below 15, or lacked an exact match to the constant primer or identifier. High-quality paired reads were merged with COPE v1.2.5, and unique nucleotide sequences were defined as clonotypes. Clonotypes were aligned to IMGT TRBV, TRBD and TRBJ reference segments using MiTCR v1.1. The analysis was restricted to V-J combinations with a frequency above 0.0001, which together covered approximately 99% of the repertoires. The TCS score was defined as the ratio of F50 (clonal expansion) to E x V (chaos), calculated using BLOSUM62-based TCRdist between CDR3 peptides within each V-J. Welch's t-statistics and random forest reduced roughly 540 V-J features to 13, which were used in a naive Bayes classifier (R e1071). TCRdb's own reprocessing of the public reads used fastp at Q25 and MiXCR and kept productive beta chains. Records with the same CDR3 protein are collapsed into one entry carrying the most frequent genes and DNA. TCRdb's processing, not the authors', yielded these V and J calls. Here the sample has roughly 380,000 distinct CDR3 sequences; about a fifth occur a single time. About 3.7% of the sample is in the top ten clones.

Stable Graves' hyperthyroidism was defined as no progression to ophthalmopathy during 18 months of follow-up. Hyperthyroidism patients were newly diagnosed, had a disease duration of under 2 months, and were aged 18 to 65 years. The study excluded patients with uncontrolled infections, other autoimmune diseases, pregnancy or lactation. Diagnoses were based on clinical symptoms, serum thyroxine and TRAb, thyroid ultrasound and orbital computed tomography. Ficoll-Paque density gradient centrifugation was used to isolate PBMCs from about 10 ml of fresh peripheral blood. Trizol reagent was used to extract total RNA, and RNA quality was then checked on an Agilent 2100 Bioanalyzer.

This sequence was found in a woman aged 18-29 years with Graves' hyperthyroidism. Here the chain combines TRBV12-3 or TRBV12-4 and TRBJ2-5, with TRBD1 matching 9 junction bases. The sequencing input was blood. The CDR3 protein sequence reads: CASSFGTGWMETQYF. The nucleotides read TGTGCCAGCAGCTTCGGGACAGGGTGGATGGAGACCCAGTACTTC.